Below, one TCR beta chain is given with its context. Its antigen remains unknown. CDR1 and CDR2 from the germline V gene are LGHNA and YNFKEQ. CDR3 length: 15 amino acids. This entry is derived from a study of CXCR3-negative and CXCR3-positive naive CD8 T cells. Via 5' RACE with UMI labels, TRB cDNA libraries were prepared. TCRdb processed the 5' RACE reads again and assigns one entry to each CDR3 protein, with no DNA. Recorded for this sample: tens of thousands of distinct CDR3 sequences. Study-level results: In CXCR3-positive naive cells, the TRB CDR3s were more hydrophobic than in CXCR3-negative naive cells.

Sequencing used naive CXCR3+ CD8+ T cells from blood. Subset reported: CD45RO-CCR7+CD27+CD95- naive CD8+ T cells expressing CXCR3 (TNR3+). The sequence was collected from a human donor in good health. Some clones in this sample may be carry-over from other donors' samples. The rearrangement uses TRBV4-2 and TRBJ2-1; TCRdb gives TRBD1 as the D gene, but with no DNA this cannot be confirmed. The CDR3 loop reads CASSQGSGEFNEQFF.